One sample yielded the 30 T cell receptor beta chains listed below, sequenced in a study of blood T cell repertoires in COVID-19. Repertoires were generated with immunoSEQ multiplex PCR, while TCRdb's copy carries only in-frame clones and drops some. The sample has roughly 400,000 clones; roughly nine tenths are singletons. The sample was PBMCs or T cells enriched from blood (not recorded which). The receptors were gathered from a woman between 40 and 55 years old who had been exposed to COVID-19.

The V and J genes are TRBV3-1 (or the pseudogene TRBV3-2) and TRBJ2-7; D possibly corresponds to TRBD2 (7 bases). Trimming pared 2 bases from V and 6 bases from J, leaving 17 bases between. Germline V gene sequence: CDR1 LGHDT, CDR2 YNNKEL (reference sequence). This CDR3 has 15 amino acids. CDR3 nucleotide sequence: TGTGCCAGCAGCCAATTTGGGGGAGGGGGAAGCGAGCAGTACTTC. It translates to CASSQFGGGGSEQYF.

This chain joins TRBV27 and TRBJ1-3, with D unresolved. This CDR3 is built from 13 residues. Germline CDR1 and CDR2: MNHEY and SMNVEV (reference sequence). Trimming removed 6 bases at V and 0 bases at J, with 6 bases between. The CDR3 DNA sequence: TGTGCCAGCAGGATGAGCTCTGGAAACACCATATATTTT. Its protein product is CASRMSSGNTIYF.

V and J are TRBV11-3 and TRBJ1-1, with TRBD1 matching over 7 bases. The ends lost 6 bases at V and 11 bases at J; junction bases unmatched: 18. This CDR3 is 15 amino acids long. Germline lookup yields CDR1 SGHNT and CDR2 YENEEA. The CDR3, as DNA: TGTGCCAGCAGGCTCCGTCCTGGGACAGTAAGTTCCGCTTTCTTT. As protein: CASRLRPGTVSSAFF.

The CDR3 spells CASSPQGQGRLIGYTF. In DNA, the CDR3 is TGTGCCAGCTCACCACAAGGTCAGGGGCGCTTAATCGGCTACACCTTC. The gene calls are TRBV18 and TRBJ1-2, with D tentatively TRBD1 (6 bases). The V end was cut by 1 base, the J end by 8 bases, with 20 bases between. Per the germline V gene, CDR1 is KGHSH and CDR2 is LQKENI. The CDR3 consists of 16 residues. The variable domain in full, completed from reference TRBV18 and TRBJ1-2, reads NAGVMQNPRHLVRRRGQEARLRCSPMKGHSHVYWYRQLPEEGLKFMVYLQKENIIDESGMPKERFSAEFPKEGPSILRIQQVVRGDSAAYFCASSPQGQGRLIGYTFGSGTRLTVV.

The DNA for the CDR3 is TGTGCCACCAGCAGCCATAGGGACAGCGGCTCCTACGAGCAGTACTTC. It is translated as CATSSHRDSGSYEQYF. The V gene is TRBV15, the J gene TRBJ2-7; 7 bases agree with TRBD1. CDR1 LNHNV and CDR2 YYDKDF come from the germline V gene (reference sequence). V gave up 3 bases and J gave up 0 bases; unmatched junction bases: 8. CDR3 size: 16 residues.

V usage is TRBV30 and J usage is TRBJ1-6, with 8 bases lining up with TRBD1. The V segment lost 5 bases and the J segment 9 bases; nucleotides outside the gene matches: 9. The length of the CDR3 is 14 residues. Germline V gene sequence: CDR1 GTSNPN, CDR2 SVGIG (reference sequence). CDR3 loop: CAWGRQGFPSPLHF. Written as DNA, the CDR3 is TGTGCCTGGGGACGACAGGGGTTTCCTTCACCCCTCCACTTT.

The chain uses TRBV15 and TRBJ2-7, with TRBD1 as a possible D gene (6 bases). Trimming pared 1 base from V and 1 base from J, leaving 17 bases between. This CDR3 contains 17 residues. CDR1 and CDR2 from the germline V gene are LNHNV and YYDKDF (reference sequence). CDR3 sequence: CATSRAMQGFSSYEQYF. The CDR3 nucleotides are TGTGCCACCAGCAGAGCAATGCAGGGGTTTAGTTCCTACGAGCAGTACTTC.

The chain is built from TRBV18 and TRBJ2-2; D is unclear. V dropped 2 bases and J dropped 6 bases, with 10 bases sitting between them. The CDR3 has 14 residues. Germline V gives CDR1 KGHSH, CDR2 LQKENI. The DNA for the CDR3 is TGTGCCAGCTCACCAATGCGGCCCTCCGGGGAGCTGTTTTTT. Its translation: CASSPMRPSGELFF.

The V and J genes are TRBV12-3 or TRBV12-4 and TRBJ1-1; 9 nucleotides align to TRBD1. The CDR3 totals 13 residues. Trimming at V came to 6 bases and at J to 8 bases, leaving 7 bases not matched to a gene. CDR3 protein: CASRLGQGTEAFF. Written as DNA, the CDR3 is TGTGCCAGCAGACTAGGACAGGGGACGGAAGCTTTCTTT.

The chain carries TRBV3-1 (or the pseudogene TRBV3-2) and TRBJ2-2; possible D gene TRBD2, 6 bases. From germline, CDR1 is LGHDT and CDR2 YNNKEL (reference sequence). The CDR3 sequence is 18 residues long. The V end lost 3 bases, the J end lost 3 bases, and 20 bases lay between the germline ends. CDR3 region: CASSHRGGNKLYTGELFF. The CDR3 nucleotides read TGTGCCAGCAGCCACCGTGGAGGGAACAAACTTTACACCGGGGAGCTGTTTTTT.

CDR3 amino acids: CASSRMTGSNEKLFF. CDR3 DNA sequence: TGTGCCAGCAGCCGTATGACAGGGTCTAATGAAAAACTGTTTTTT. The chain carries TRBV7-2 and TRBJ1-4; 7 nucleotides match TRBD1. Trimming took 5 bases from V and 3 from J; bases not matched to a gene: 6. CDR3 length: 15 amino acids. Germline CDR1 and CDR2: SGHTA and FQGNSA.

The chain joins TRBV30 to TRBJ1-2, with 10 bases lining up with TRBD1. CDR3 size: 14 residues. Germline V lookup: CDR1 GTSNPN, CDR2 SVGIG (reference sequence). V trimming: 4 bases; J trimming: 7 bases; junction bases outside the gene matches: 9. CDR3 bases: TGTGCCTGGACCCTAGGGGGGACAGGGGCTGGCTACACCTTC. Its translation is CAWTLGGTGAGYTF.

The chain joins TRBV7-2 to TRBJ2-3, with a possible D match to TRBD1 (5 bases). The CDR3 length is 15 residues. Trimming removed 3 bases from V and 1 base from J, with 11 bases in between. Germline CDR1 is SGHTA and CDR2 is FQGNSA. The CDR3 sequence: CASSLQGRGTDTQYF. CDR3 bases: TGTGCCAGCAGCTTGCAGGGTAGGGGCACAGATACGCAGTATTTT.

The rearrangement links TRBV9 to TRBJ2-2, with 10 nucleotides matching TRBD2. Germline CDR1 SGDLS, CDR2 YYNGEE. Germline trimming cut 0 bases from V and 6 bases from J; bases unmatched to any gene: 14. The CDR3 has 19 residues. The CDR3 protein is CASSVGGWWASGSAGELFF. CDR3 in DNA: TGTGCCAGCAGCGTAGGGGGCTGGTGGGCTAGCGGGAGCGCCGGGGAGCTGTTTTTT.

This sequence joins TRBV7-6 and TRBJ2-1, with D unclear. In germline, CDR1 is SGHVS, CDR2 FNYEAQ. The CDR3 has 15 residues. The germline V and J ends were trimmed by 1 base and 2 bases, with 9 bases remaining between them. CDR3 protein: CASSLDILPYNEQFF. CDR3 in DNA: TGTGCCAGCAGCTTAGACATTCTCCCCTACAATGAGCAGTTCTTC.

This clone was seen a few times. The chain uses TRBV7-9 and TRBJ1-5; TRBD1 matches 8 bases. CDR1 and CDR2 from the germline V gene are SEHNR and FQNEAQ (reference sequence). There are 16 residues in the CDR3. The junction had 5 bases not matched to a gene; V was cut back by 1 base and J by 3 bases. CDR3 nucleotides: TGTGCCAGCAGCTTAGGTGCGACAGGGGCCAATCAGCCCCAGCATTTT. It specifies CASSLGATGANQPQHF.

This chain links TRBV4-3 with TRBJ1-1; D uncertain. Germline CDR1 and CDR2: LGHNA and YSLEER. Trimming pared 0 bases from V and 0 bases from J, leaving 11 bases between. The CDR3 sequence is 16 residues long. The CDR3 DNA reads as TGCGCCAGCAGCCAAGATTTACGGGGAGTGAACACTGAAGCTTTCTTT. Encoded protein: CASSQDLRGVNTEAFF.

The chain carries TRBV27 and TRBJ1-6, with D tentatively TRBD1 (6 bases). Germline-derived CDR1 and CDR2 are MNHEY and SMNVEV (reference sequence). Trimming left V 8 bases short and J 4 bases short, with 12 bases between. CDR3 size: 14 residues. The CDR3 nucleotides read TGTGCCAGCCGCCGGACAGATTATAATTCACCCCTCCACTTT. Translating it yields CASRRTDYNSPLHF.

The genes are TRBV24-1 and TRBJ2-2; TRBD1 matches at 7 bases. Germline trimming cut 3 bases from V and 2 bases from J; bases unmatched to any gene: 5. The CDR3 is 16 residues long. The germline gives CDR1 KGHDR, CDR2 SFDVKD. Here the CDR3 reads CATSDATGYNTGELFF. The CDR3 coding sequence is TGTGCCACCAGTGATGCGACAGGGTACAACACCGGGGAGCTGTTTTTT.

The chain links TRBV6-5 to TRBJ1-2; D not resolved. The CDR3 is made up of 12 amino acids. Germline V CDR1 and CDR2: MNHEY, SVGAGI. The V gene lost 7 bases and the J gene lost 4 bases, with 10 bases spanning the gap. In DNA, the CDR3 is TGTGCCAGCAATATGGCCTCCTATGGCTACACCTTC. Its translation: CASNMASYGYTF.

This clone was seen only a few times. The V and J genes are TRBV29-1 and TRBJ1-2, with D maybe TRBD1 (5 bases). CDR1 is SQVTM and CDR2 is ANQGSEA in the germline V gene. Trimming removed 4 bases at V and 7 bases at J, with 16 bases between. The CDR3 has 13 amino acids. CDR3 DNA: TGCAGCGTTGTTAGTGGGGGGGATCCTGGCTACACCTTC. Amino acids: CSVVSGGDPGYTF.

The V call is TRBV2, the J call TRBJ1-2; 7 nucleotides match TRBD1. The CDR3 sequence is 14 residues long. The V segment lost 3 bases and the J segment 8 bases; nucleotides outside the gene matches: 9. From germline, CDR1 is SNHLY and CDR2 FYNNEI. The CDR3 reads CASSDYVTGQGYTF. CDR3 nucleotide sequence: TGTGCCAGCAGTGACTATGTGACAGGGCAGGGCTACACCTTC.

In this sample, this clone turned up once. The J gene is TRBJ1-1, the V gene TRBV5-1, with 8 bases fitting TRBD1. The CDR3 length is 15 residues. Per germline, CDR1 SGHRS and CDR2 YFSETQ. V lost 4 bases to trimming and J lost 0 bases; unmatched junction nucleotides: 5. Here the CDR3 DNA reads TGCGCCAGCAGCCACGGACAGGGCCTGAACACTGAAGCTTTCTTT. It specifies CASSHGQGLNTEAFF.

The rearrangement links TRBV29-1 to TRBJ2-5; no firm D call. With 3 bases removed from V and 5 bases from J, the gap between germline ends came to 13 bases. Looked up from germline, CDR1 is SQVTM and CDR2 is ANQGSEA. The CDR3 extends over 13 amino acids. The CDR3 region is CSVESSARETQYF. The CDR3, as DNA: TGCAGCGTTGAGTCGAGCGCCCGGGAGACCCAGTACTTC.

The chain employs TRBV9 and TRBJ1-1; TRBD1 matches at 9 bases. Losses at the gene ends were 0 bases for V and 4 bases for J; bases not matched to a gene: 13. Germline CDR1 reads SGDLS; CDR2 reads YYNGEE. The CDR3 totals 18 residues. The CDR3 is CASSVASGTGFGGTEAFF. The CDR3 DNA is TGTGCCAGCAGCGTAGCCTCCGGGACAGGGTTCGGGGGCACTGAAGCTTTCTTT.

The rearrangement uses TRBV25-1 and TRBJ1-4; no clear D. This CDR3 region has 15 residues. With 4 bases removed from V and 7 bases from J, the gap between germline ends came to 16 bases. Germline CDR1 reads MGHDK; CDR2 reads SYGVNS. CDR3 protein: CASSARQDEGEKLFF. CDR3 nucleotide sequence: TGTGCCAGCAGTGCCCGACAAGACGAAGGTGAAAAACTGTTTTTT. Full variable domain (missing parts from reference TRBV25-1 and TRBJ1-4): EADIYQTPRYLVIGTGKKITLECSQTMGHDKMYWYQQDPGMELHLIHYSYGVNSTEKGDLSSESTVSRIRTEHFPLTLESARPSHTSQYLCASSARQDEGEKLFFGSGTQLSVL.

The CDR3, as DNA: TGTGCCAGCAGTCCCGGACAGTTTTCCGCTGAAGCTTTCTTT. It is translated as CASSPGQFSAEAFF. The chain couples TRBV25-1 to TRBJ1-1; D is possibly TRBD1 (6 bases). CDR3 length: 14 residues. Germline CDR1 reads MGHDK; CDR2 reads SYGVNS. The V end was cut by 5 bases, the J end by 6 bases, with 16 bases between.

V and J are TRBV4-3 and TRBJ2-5; 7 bases fit TRBD1. This CDR3 region has 15 residues. Trimming cost V 0 bases and J 0 bases; bases outside gene matches: 1. Per the germline V gene, CDR1 is LGHNA and CDR2 is YSLEER. The CDR3 is CASSQEGQHQETQYF. CDR3 sequence (DNA): TGCGCCAGCAGCCAAGAGGGACAGCACCAAGAGACCCAGTACTTC.

With regard to this clone: This sample includes further DNA sequences coding for the same CDR3. The chain uses TRBV27 and TRBJ1-5; D is unclear. This CDR3 has 14 residues. Germline V lookup: CDR1 MNHEY, CDR2 SMNVEV (reference sequence). Trimming pared 2 bases from V and 2 bases from J, leaving 7 bases between. In nucleotides, the CDR3 is TGTGCCAGCAGTTTACGGGGTGGCAATCAGCCCCAGCATTTT. Protein sequence: CASSLRGGNQPQHF.

J is TRBJ2-2 and V is TRBV29-1; 13 bases align to TRBD2. Germline V gene data show CDR1 as SQVTM and CDR2 as ANQGSEA. CDR3 length: 16 residues. The ends lost 5 bases at V and 5 bases at J; junction bases unmatched: 8. Written as DNA, the CDR3 is TGCAGCGTTCTTCCCGGACTAGCGGGAGTAACCGGGGAGCTGTTTTTT. Residues: CSVLPGLAGVTGELFF.